This T cell receptor beta chain was recovered during a study of blood T cell repertoires in COVID-19. Study-level information: T cells, B-cell-depleted T cells, or PBMCs supplied cDNA or gDNA.

Repertoires were generated with immunoSEQ multiplex PCR, while TCRdb's copy carries only in-frame clones and drops some. Of approximately 400,000 clones in the sample, 85% to 90% were seen once. The study drew participants aged about 18 to 89 years from some 25 US areas. The CDR3 has 13 amino acids. V was trimmed by 4 bases and J by 8 bases, leaving 11 bases between them. J is TRBJ1-4 and V is TRBV12-3 or TRBV12-4; D is undetermined. Sequences were obtained from PBMCs or T cells enriched from blood (not recorded which). The TCR comes from a woman under 30 who had recovered from COVID-19. CDR3: CASSWTPGEKLFF. In DNA form, the CDR3 reads TGTGCCAGCAGTTGGACCCCGGGGGAAAAACTGTTTTTT.